Shown below are 27 T cell receptor beta chains from a single sample sequenced in a study of blood T cells in healthy people across ages. A second PCR of roughly 7 to 11 cycles used a sample-barcoded 5' primer and a J-beta primer mix. MiXCR, applied by TCRdb to the 5' RACE reads, yields one record per CDR3 protein. This sample has about 760,000 distinct CDR3 sequences; around three fifths occur once, and the top ten carry about 26%. The sequencing sample was made of blood. The receptors derive from a man aged 35 to 55 in good health.

This clonotype was observed once. This chain uses TRBV7-3 with TRBJ2-3; D unresolved. V was pared by 3 bases and J by 2 bases, with 15 bases between. Germline CDR1 is SGHTA and CDR2 is FQGTGA. The CDR3 contains 16 residues. As DNA, the CDR3 is TGTGCCAGCAGCTTGGGCCAGGCAGGCTACACAGATACGCAGTATTTT. Translation: CASSLGQAGYTDTQYF.

The chain employs TRBV3-1 and TRBJ2-7; TRBD1 matches 7 bases. The J call may be incorrect, as the DNA end agrees better with TRBJ2-5. The CDR3 sequence is 13 residues long. Germline assignment: CDR1 LGHDT and CDR2 YNNKEL (reference sequence). CDR3 region: CASSPTGTETQYF. In DNA form, the CDR3 reads TGTGCCAGCAGCCCGACAGGGACGGAGACCCAGTACTTC.

This clonotype was counted at least ten times. This chain connects TRBV12-5 to TRBJ2-5; D uncertain. Germline V gives CDR1 LGHNT, CDR2 FRNRAP. The V end was cut by 1 base, the J end by 5 bases, with 2 bases between. The CDR3 covers 11 residues. CDR3 amino acids: CASGLEETQYF. The CDR3 DNA reads as TGTGCTAGTGGTTTGGAGGAGACCCAGTACTTC. Combining the CDR3 with reference TRBV12-5 and TRBJ2-5 gives the whole variable domain DARVTQTPRHKVTEMGQEVTMRCQPILGHNTVFWYRQTMMQGLELLAYFRNRAPLDDSGMPKDRFSAEMPDATLATLKIQPSEPRDSAVYFCASGLEETQYFGPGTRLLVL.

The gene calls are TRBV20-1 and TRBJ2-3; 11 nucleotides align to TRBD2. V lost 4 bases to trimming and J lost 4 bases; unmatched junction nucleotides: 10. Germline CDR1 reads DFQATT; CDR2 reads SNEGSKA (reference sequence). CDR3 length: 16 residues. CDR3 loop: CSATYYLAGGPDTQYF. CDR3 coding DNA: TGCAGTGCTACCTATTACCTAGCGGGGGGACCAGATACGCAGTATTTT.

This chain links TRBV29-1 with TRBJ2-2, with 7 positions matching TRBD2. The CDR3 totals 15 residues. Germline V gene data show CDR1 as SQVTM and CDR2 as ANQGSEA. V lost 3 bases, J lost 4 bases, and 8 bases stayed unmatched. The CDR3 loop is CSVDKAGAGTGELFF. In DNA, the CDR3 is TGCAGCGTTGACAAGGCGGGAGCGGGCACCGGGGAGCTGTTTTTT.

The chain has TRBV4-1 and TRBJ2-4, with TRBD1 matching 10 bases. This CDR3 has 17 amino acids. With V trimmed by 6 bases and J by 7 bases, 15 bases remained unmatched. The germline gives CDR1 MGHRA, CDR2 YSYEKL. CDR3 sequence (DNA): TGCGCCAGCAGTCAGACAGGGGGCTCGGAAGGGGGCAACATTCAGTACTTC. Its translation is CASSQTGGSEGGNIQYF.

This clonotype has a handful of counts. The chain couples TRBV3-1 to TRBJ2-1; TRBD1 matches at 7 bases. Germline values: CDR1 LGHDT, CDR2 YNNKEL (reference sequence). V shed 6 bases and J 6 bases; nucleotides not matched to a gene: 14. The CDR3 has 16 residues. CDR3 DNA: TGTGCCAGCAGTCTCTCGAGGGGGCTCGAGGCCAATGAGCAGTTCTTC. Protein: CASSLSRGLEANEQFF.

The rearrangement links TRBV7-8 to TRBJ2-5; D is possibly TRBD2 (5 bases). CDR3 length: 17 residues. Germline lookup yields CDR1 SGHVS and CDR2 FQNEAQ. Trimming took off 0 bases at V and 1 base at J, with 15 bases between the two ends. CDR3 sequence reads: CASSLAGSEKLQETQYF. Here the CDR3 DNA reads TGTGCCAGCAGCTTAGCGGGGAGCGAGAAACTCCAAGAGACCCAGTACTTC.

This chain joins TRBV3-1 and TRBJ1-2; D uncertain. Trimming pared 4 bases from V and 2 bases from J, leaving 11 bases between. CDR3 length: 14 residues. The germline CDR1 and CDR2 sequences are LGHDT and YNNKEL (reference sequence). CDR3 DNA sequence: TGTGCCAGCAGCCCGGGGTACCAGAACTATGGCTACACCTTC. Translation gives CASSPGYQNYGYTF.

The rearrangement links TRBV11-2 to TRBJ1-6; weak D call: TRBD1 (6 bases). CDR3 length equals 15 residues. CDR1 is SGHAT and CDR2 is FQNNGV in the germline V gene. Trimming cost V 5 bases and J 5 bases, with 13 bases left between them. CDR3 DNA sequence: TGTGCCAGCAGCCAAATACAGGGAAATAATTCACCCCTCCACTTT. This encodes CASSQIQGNNSPLHF. Full variable domain (remainder filled in from reference TRBV11-2 and TRBJ1-6): EAGVAQSPRYKIIEKRQSVAFWCNPISGHATLYWYQQILGQGPKLLIQFQNNGVVDDSQLPKDRFSAERLKGVDSTLKIQPAKLEDSAVYLCASSQIQGNNSPLHFGNGTRLTVT.

V and J are TRBV18 and TRBJ2-5, with D hard to call. The CDR3 has 14 amino acids. CDR1 and CDR2 from the germline V gene are KGHSH and LQKENI. V was clipped by 3 bases and J by 5 bases, with 13 bases between them. The CDR3, as DNA: TGTGCCAGCTCACCTCAACAAACTATGGAGACCCAGTACTTC. Residues: CASSPQQTMETQYF.

The rearrangement links TRBV3-1 to TRBJ1-1; 7 nucleotides align to TRBD1. J lost 4 bases, V lost 6 bases, and 5 bases had no gene match. Germline CDR1 is LGHDT and CDR2 is YNNKEL (reference sequence). CDR3 length: 13 residues. The DNA for the CDR3 is TGTGCCAGCAGGTACAGGGGTGGCACTGAAGCTTTCTTT. As protein: CASRYRGGTEAFF.

This rearrangement joins TRBV7-6 to TRBJ1-5; tentatively, D is TRBD1 (5 bases). Looked up from germline, CDR1 is SGHVS and CDR2 is FNYEAQ. The CDR3 covers 17 residues. Trimming took 0 bases from V and 2 from J, leaving 14 bases between them. The CDR3 protein is CASSLAGGLGGNQPQHF. CDR3 bases: TGTGCCAGCAGCTTAGCGGGGGGACTTGGGGGCAATCAGCCCCAGCATTTT.

The count of this clonotype is one. The chain is built from TRBV10-3 and TRBJ1-2; 11 nucleotides agree with TRBD1. This CDR3 has 15 residues. The germline V gene has CDR1 ENHRY and CDR2 SYGVKD. Trimming at V came to 3 bases and at J to 3 bases, leaving 3 bases not matched to a gene. In DNA form, the CDR3 reads TGTGCCATCAGTGATTGGACAGGGGGCGACTATGGCTACACCTTC. Translation: CAISDWTGGDYGYTF.

As for this clonotype: The final CDR3 position lacks the conserved phenylalanine or tryptophan, pointing to a likely read error. V and J are TRBV27 and TRBJ2-7, with D maybe TRBD2 (6 bases). Per germline, CDR1 MNHEY and CDR2 SMNVEV (reference sequence). CDR3 size: 15 residues. The germline V and J ends were trimmed by 0 bases and 0 bases, with 9 bases remaining between them. CDR3: CASSLSGGASYEQYS. The CDR3 DNA reads TGTGCCAGCAGTTTATCCGGAGGGGCCTCCTACGAGCAGTACTCC.

The gene calls are TRBV5-6 and TRBJ2-1, with 7 bases aligning to TRBD1. J was trimmed by 6 bases and V by 4 bases; bases with no gene match: 13. CDR1 and CDR2 from the germline V gene are SGHDT and YYEEEE. The CDR3 has 16 amino acids. The CDR3 loop reads CASSLGTAGGANEQFF. CDR3 sequence (DNA): TGTGCCAGCAGCCTTGGGACAGCCGGAGGTGCCAATGAGCAGTTCTTC.

The chain joins TRBV27 to TRBJ2-7; 8 bases match TRBD1. The germline V gene encodes CDR1 MNHEY and CDR2 SMNVEV (reference sequence). The J segment lost 4 bases and the V segment lost 4 bases, leaving 6 bases of the junction unmatched. CDR3 length equals 14 residues. The CDR3, as DNA: TGTGCCAGCAGTTCTGGCAGGGGGCGGTACGAGCAGTACTTC. It specifies CASSSGRGRYEQYF.

Remarks on this clonotype: The junction shows a germline mismatch at one end, possibly a read error. This sequence joins TRBV20-1 and TRBJ2-3; perhaps TRBD2 as D (6 bases). The germline V gene encodes CDR1 DFQATT and CDR2 SNEGSKA (reference sequence). The CDR3 totals 12 residues. CDR3: CSARTSTDMQYF. For the CDR3, the DNA is TGCAGTGCTAGGACTAGTACAGATATGCAGTATTTT.

This clonotype came up a few times. The CDR3, as DNA: TGCAGTGCCACCGGGACAATAGCCCAAGAGACCCAGTACTTC. It yields the protein CSATGTIAQETQYF. The rearrangement uses TRBV20-1 and TRBJ2-5; D perhaps matches TRBD1 (6 bases). V lost 6 bases and J 1 base, leaving 15 bases between the germline ends. Germline CDR1 and CDR2: DFQATT and SNEGSKA (reference sequence). The CDR3 contains 14 residues.

J is TRBJ2-1 and V is TRBV10-3; a possible D gene is TRBD2 (6 bases). V gave up 11 bases and J gave up 7 bases, with 15 bases separating them. The CDR3 runs 12 residues. Germline V gene data show CDR1 as ENHRY and CDR2 as SYGVKD. The CDR3 region has the DNA TGTGCCGTGGGGGACTCAGGGAATGAGCAGTTCTTC. This codes for CAVGDSGNEQFF.

This clonotype was counted ten times or more. It may be a read error: a sequence one base away is much more abundant. The V call is TRBV4-3, the J call TRBJ2-3; D is uncertain. Trimming took off 1 base at V and 6 bases at J, with 11 bases between the two ends. This CDR3 contains 14 residues. CDR1 LGHNA and CDR2 YSLEER come from the germline V gene. The CDR3 DNA is TGCGCCAGCAGCCAAGGAAGCACCGGGGATACGCAGTATTTT. Its protein is CASSQGSTGDTQYF.

The V call is TRBV12-3 or TRBV12-4, the J call TRBJ2-7; TRBD1 aligns across 7 bases. The CDR3 has 15 residues. Trimming cost V 6 bases and J 1 base; bases outside gene matches: 9. CDR3 DNA sequence: TGTGCCAGCAGAGCAAACAGGGGTGGGTCCTACGAGCAGTACTTC. Its protein is CASRANRGGSYEQYF.

The chain uses TRBV4-1 and TRBJ1-6; the D is unclear. CDR3 length: 15 residues. Germline V CDR1 and CDR2: MGHRA, YSYEKL. V was shortened by 0 bases and J by 9 bases, with 12 bases between the two germline ends. The CDR3 DNA reads as TGCGCCAGCAGCCAAGATGTAGGCCCTGGTTCACCCCTCCACTTT. Protein: CASSQDVGPGSPLHF.

This clonotype has a handful of counts. This sequence joins TRBV29-1 and TRBJ2-1; either TRBD1 or TRBD2 may fit D (7 bases each). V was clipped by 3 bases and J by 6 bases, with 15 bases between them. This CDR3 has 14 residues. CDR1 and CDR2 (germline): SQVTM, ANQGSEA. DNA for the CDR3: TGCAGCGTTGAGAAGGGGGCGGGGGTCAATGAGCAGTTCTTC. It codes for CSVEKGAGVNEQFF.

This clonotype was detected a few times. The chain joins TRBV3-1 to TRBJ2-7, with D tentatively TRBD1 (6 bases). The CDR3 has 15 residues. Germline CDR1 and CDR2: LGHDT and YNNKEL (reference sequence). Deletions cut 4 bases from V and 3 bases from J, with 16 bases between. In nucleotides, the CDR3 is TGTGCCAGCAGCCTCCGGGACACGGGCAACTACGAGCAGTACTTC. Translating gives CASSLRDTGNYEQYF.

The chain links TRBV12-3 or TRBV12-4 to TRBJ2-7; possibly TRBD2 for D (5 bases). This CDR3 has 12 amino acids. V was pared by 6 bases and J by 4 bases, with 10 bases between. The CDR3 DNA sequence: TGTGCCAGCAGGTTCTGGACTTACGAGCAGTACTTC. This codes for CASRFWTYEQYF.

Comment on this clonotype: One end of the junction fails to match germline, which may point to a read error. The chain joins TRBV12-3 or TRBV12-4 to TRBJ2-7; 9 nucleotides line up with TRBD1. The CDR3 consists of 14 residues. CDR3 DNA sequence: TGTGCCCGCAGTGGCCCGGACAGGGGCTACGAGCAGTACTTC. Encoded protein: CARSGPDRGYEQYF.